The rows below give T cell receptor beta chains drawn from one sample of a study of cytomegalovirus exposure and HLA in healthy donors. Clones were read by immunoSEQ multiplex PCR, and TCRdb kept only the in-frame ones, dropping some. The sample includes under 300,000 clones, about nine tenths seen only once; the top ten take almost 4%. The sequenced material came from PBMCs. All receptors derive from a man between 40 and 49 years old in good health and CMV-seropositive. CDR3s include the opening cysteine and the closing phenylalanine or tryptophan. The D gene is left open where the match is weak. Clone size is stated in some rows and not others, as once, few, many or a class when expanded.

cdr3_nt cdr3_aa v_call clone_size d_call j_call
TGTGCCAGCTCACCAGGGAAGGGGTCTAGCACTGAAGCTTTCTTT CASSPGKGSSTEAFF TRBV18 - - TRBJ1-1
TGTGCCAGCAGCTTAGCAGGGGGCTTTGGCTACACCTTC CASSLAGGFGYTF TRBV7-9 once TRBD1 TRBJ1-2
TGTGCCAGCAGTTACCTGGGGGGTGAGCAGTTCTTC CASSYLGGEQFF TRBV6-5 - - TRBJ2-1
TGCGCCAGCAGCCAGGATATAGCGGGATCCCGCACAGATACGCAGTATTTT CASSQDIAGSRTDTQYF TRBV4-3 - TRBD2 TRBJ2-3
TGTGCCAGCAGCCCCAGGCAGGGGGCCACAGATACGCAGTATTTT CASSPRQGATDTQYF TRBV11-3 - TRBD1 TRBJ2-3
TGTGCTAGTTCGCGAGGCATTCAAGATACGCAGTATTTT CASSRGIQDTQYF TRBV12-5 - - TRBJ2-3
TGTGCCAGCAGCCAAAGGACAGGGTCAGATGAGCAGTTCTTC CASSQRTGSDEQFF TRBV5-4 - TRBD1 TRBJ2-1
TGTGCCAGCAGTTTAGTCGGGGGGCCAAACTCTGGAAACACCATATATTTT CASSLVGGPNSGNTIYF TRBV28 - - TRBJ1-3
TGTGCCAGCAGCCAACTCAGCGGGGGGGTCCAATCGGATGGCTACACCTTC CASSQLSGGVQSDGYTF TRBV4-2 - - TRBJ1-2
TGTGCCAGCAGCTTAGACCTAGCGGGAGAGTATACCGGGGAGCTGTTTTTT CASSLDLAGEYTGELFF TRBV11-2 - TRBD2 TRBJ2-2
TGTGCCAGCAGCTTAGCGACAGGGGGCACAGGAAACACCATATATTTT CASSLATGGTGNTIYF TRBV7-9 - TRBD1 TRBJ1-3
TGTGCCAGCAGTGACGGGCGTCAGGGAAACACCGGGGAGCTGTTTTTT CASSDGRQGNTGELFF TRBV6-4 - - TRBJ2-2
TGTGCCAGCAGCTGGGGAGAGAACACTGAAGCTTTCTTT CASSWGENTEAFF TRBV5-6 - - TRBJ1-1
TGCGCCAGCAGCCTCCGGGACAGGGGCGAAGGTAATGAAAAACTGTTTTTT CASSLRDRGEGNEKLFF TRBV4-1 - TRBD1 TRBJ1-4
TGTGCCAGCAGCCCCCAGGCAGTGACATTGAACACTGAAGCTTTCTTT CASSPQAVTLNTEAFF TRBV9 - - TRBJ1-1
TGTGCCTCACCGGGACAAAGTAACTATGGCTACACCTTC CASPGQSNYGYTF TRBV30 - - TRBJ1-2
TGTGCTAAGGGGCCCGAGCAGTACTTC CAKGPEQYF TRBV2 - - TRBJ2-7
TGTGCCAGCAGCGGGGACAGCTTCTCCTACAATGAGCAGTTCTTC CASSGDSFSYNEQFF TRBV7-3 - TRBD1 TRBJ2-1
TGTGCCAGCAGTCTGACGTTTGGTTTAGAAAGGGCGGGGGGGTCCTACAATGAGCAGTTCTTC CASSLTFGLERAGGSYNEQFF TRBV28 - TRBD2 TRBJ2-1
TGTGCCAGCACCCCCATGGGACTCACTCAAGAGACCCAGTACTTC CASTPMGLTQETQYF TRBV9 - - TRBJ2-5
TGTGCCAGCAGTGCCAGGGTCTCTCTTACTGGGGCCAACGTCCTGACTTTC CASSARVSLTGANVLTF TRBV25-1 - - TRBJ2-6
TGTGCCAGCAGCGCATACACGGGCTACAATGAGCAGTTCTTC CASSAYTGYNEQFF TRBV7-9 - - TRBJ2-1
TGTGCCAGCAGCTTAGGCCAGGGGTTTCCGGATGAAAAACTGTTTTTT CASSLGQGFPDEKLFF TRBV7-2 - - TRBJ1-4
TGTGCCAGCAACTTAGGACTCTCTGGGGCCAACGTCCTGACTTTC CASNLGLSGANVLTF TRBV7-9 once - TRBJ2-6
TGTGCCAGCAGCTCCCCATCCCAGGGGCCTTACGAGCAGTACTTC CASSSPSQGPYEQYF TRBV7-9 - - TRBJ2-7
TGTGCCAGCAGCCGGCGGAGCCGAGACAATGAGCAGTTCTTC CASSRRSRDNEQFF TRBV11-2 - - TRBJ2-1
TGTGCCAGCAGTTTCACAGGGGGCAATCAGCCCCAGCATTTT CASSFTGGNQPQHF TRBV6-5 - TRBD1 TRBJ1-5
TGTGCCAGCAGTGAGAGGTGGACTGAAGCTTTCTTT CASSERWTEAFF TRBV28 few - TRBJ1-1
TGTGCCAGCTCGTCCTCACTGGGGGGGACCTCTGGAAACACCATATATTTT CASSSSLGGTSGNTIYF TRBV18 - - TRBJ1-3
TGTGCCAGCAGCCCCTCTGGTATAGTTGCCTACGAGCAGTACTTC CASSPSGIVAYEQYF TRBV7-9 - - TRBJ2-7
TGTGCCAGCAGTGAATTGGGGACAGGGTTGGCCTACGAGCAGTACTTC CASSELGTGLAYEQYF TRBV25-1 - TRBD1 TRBJ2-7
TGTGCCAGCAGTTATGGAGGGACAGAGTTTTACGAGCAGTACTTC CASSYGGTEFYEQYF TRBV6-5 - - TRBJ2-7
TGTGCCAGTATAGCAGGGGGCGGAAACACTGAAGCTTTCTTT CASIAGGGNTEAFF TRBV19 - TRBD1 TRBJ1-1
TGTGCCAGCAGCTTCCTGACAGACCCAAACTACGAGCAGTACTTC CASSFLTDPNYEQYF TRBV11-2 - - TRBJ2-7
TGCGCCAGCAGTGAGTCGGGGCAGGGGGGCTACGAGCAGTACTTC CASSESGQGGYEQYF TRBV10-1 - - TRBJ2-7
TGTTCCAGCAGCTTAGCCTCTAGCGGGAGTCCTCGGCAGTTCTTC CSSSLASSGSPRQFF TRBV7-9 once TRBD2 TRBJ2-1
TGTGCCAGCAGCTTATGGGGACTAGCGGATGGCAGCTCCTACAATGAGCAGTTCTTC CASSLWGLADGSSYNEQFF TRBV7-9 - TRBD2 TRBJ2-1
TGTGCCAGCAGCTTGCTGGGAAACACCATATATTTT CASSLLGNTIYF TRBV5-6 - - TRBJ1-3
TGTTCCAGCAGGAGCTGGGCAAGGGGATTGCATGAAAAACTGTTTTTT CSSRSWARGLHEKLFF TRBV7-9 - - TRBJ1-4
TGTGCCAGCAGTATCGACAGTTCCTACAATGAGCAGTTCTTC CASSIDSSYNEQFF TRBV28 - - TRBJ2-1
TGTGCCAGTAGTATCCCAGGGCTCCGAGGAGCTTTCTTT CASSIPGLRGAFF TRBV19 - - TRBJ1-1
TGTGCCAGCAGCTGGGAGGCGGACTATGGCTACACCTTC CASSWEADYGYTF TRBV7-2 - - TRBJ1-2
TGTGCCACCACCCTCGTAGCGGGAGAGCTTAGCACAGATACGCAGTATTTT CATTLVAGELSTDTQYF TRBV15 - TRBD2 TRBJ2-3
TGTGCCAGCAGCTCGCACAGGGGGCGAGAGACCCAGTACTTC CASSSHRGRETQYF TRBV7-9 - TRBD1 TRBJ2-5
TGTGCCAGCAGCTTTCCACAAGAGACCCAGTACTTC CASSFPQETQYF TRBV11-1 - - TRBJ2-5
TGTGCCAGCTCACCCCCTACGGTAGCCAAAAACATTCAGTACTTC CASSPPTVAKNIQYF TRBV18 - - TRBJ2-4
TGTGCCAGCAGCCCCCGGATAGCGGGACCCTTGAGCTCCTACAATGAGCAGTTCTTC CASSPRIAGPLSSYNEQFF TRBV11-2 - TRBD2 TRBJ2-1
TGTGCCAGCAGTGCAGCAGGGTCCACTGAAGCTTTCTTT CASSAAGSTEAFF TRBV7-3 - - TRBJ1-1
TGTGCCAGCAGCCCGCGCCTCGCGGGGGGGGGAGCCCACGAGCAGTACTTC CASSPRLAGGGAHEQYF TRBV7-8 - TRBD2 TRBJ2-7
TGTGCCAGCAGCCCGGGACTAGCGGGAGCTAGGGCCCCCCACGAGCAGTACTTC CASSPGLAGARAPHEQYF TRBV5-4 - TRBD2 TRBJ2-7
TGTGCCAGCAGTATCGTAGCGGGCCTCCTCCACGAGCAGTACTTC CASSIVAGLLHEQYF TRBV28 - TRBD2 TRBJ2-7
TGTGCCAGCAGCTTAACTATCAGGGGCTACGAGCAGTACTTC CASSLTIRGYEQYF TRBV7-9 - - TRBJ2-7
TGTGCCAGCAGTTTTTCGAGGAGAACGGGCTACACCTTC CASSFSRRTGYTF TRBV28 - - TRBJ1-2
TGTGCCAGGGTAAGAAACAGGGGAGACGCTGAAGCTTTCTTT CARVRNRGDAEAFF TRBV2 - TRBD1 TRBJ1-1
TGTGCAAGTCGCTTAGCAGGGGCTGCTACCGACTATGGCTACACCTTC CASRLAGAATDYGYTF TRBV12-2 - - TRBJ1-2
TGCGCCAGCAGCGCCGCATTCCTTACCGGGACTAGCGGGAGAAATGAGCAGTTCTTC CASSAAFLTGTSGRNEQFF TRBV5-1 - TRBD2 TRBJ2-1
TGTGCCAGCAGCCAAATAAAACTAGAGGCCTACAATGAGCAGTTCTTC CASSQIKLEAYNEQFF TRBV7-9 - - TRBJ2-1